This T cell receptor (beta chain) emerged from a study of T cell responses to AZD1222 COVID-19 vaccine. Points from the study as a whole: In the spike-specific TCR repertoire, nearly half reportedly target unmutated variant regions. Only a handful of AZD1222 recipients tested seropositive at baseline. Donors skewed white British and female; clonal diversity was possibly underestimated.

The V end lost 0 bases, the J end lost 10 bases, and 10 bases lay between the germline ends. The length of the CDR3 is 13 residues. The V gene's germline CDR1 is ENHRY and CDR2 SYGVKD. Here immunoSEQ multiplex PCR was the method, and the copy in TCRdb shows in-frame clones only, minus some. The sample carries 100,000 to 150,000 clones, 75% to 90% recorded once. On this clone itself: Its specificity is unknown.

The sample consisted of peripheral blood, taken on day 0 of MenACWY control vaccination. The clonotype comes from an adult in good health. The chain uses TRBV10-3 and TRBJ2-1, with unresolved D. Here the CDR3 reads CAISESGPREQFF. CDR3 nucleotide sequence: TGTGCCATCAGTGAGTCAGGCCCCAGGGAGCAGTTCTTC.